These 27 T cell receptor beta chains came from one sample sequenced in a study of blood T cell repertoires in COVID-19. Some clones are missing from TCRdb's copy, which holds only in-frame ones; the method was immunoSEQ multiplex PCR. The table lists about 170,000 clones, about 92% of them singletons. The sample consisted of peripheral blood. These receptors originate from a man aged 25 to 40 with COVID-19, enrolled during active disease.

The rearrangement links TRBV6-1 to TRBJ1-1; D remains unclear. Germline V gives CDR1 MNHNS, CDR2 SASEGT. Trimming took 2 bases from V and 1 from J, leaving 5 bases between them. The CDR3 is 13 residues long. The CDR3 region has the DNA TGTGCCAGCAGTGAATGGCAGAACACTGAAGCTTTCTTT. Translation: CASSEWQNTEAFF.

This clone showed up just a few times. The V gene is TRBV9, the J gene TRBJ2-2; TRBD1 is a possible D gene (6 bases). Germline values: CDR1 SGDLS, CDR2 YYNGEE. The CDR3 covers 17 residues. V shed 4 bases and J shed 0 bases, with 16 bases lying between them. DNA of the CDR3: TGTGCCAGCAGCCCTTCAGGGGCACCATCGAACACCGGGGAGCTGTTTTTT. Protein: CASSPSGAPSNTGELFF.

This CDR3 is CASSLDRGNEKLFF. CDR3 nucleotide sequence: TGTGCCAGCTCCCTGGACAGGGGCAATGAAAAACTGTTTTTT. This chain connects TRBV18 to TRBJ1-4, with TRBD1 matching over 9 bases. V dropped 6 bases and J dropped 5; count of bases not matched to a gene: 4. The CDR3 totals 14 residues. Germline CDR1 KGHSH, CDR2 LQKENI. Full variable domain (outside the CDR3, taken from reference TRBV18 and TRBJ1-4): NAGVMQNPRHLVRRRGQEARLRCSPMKGHSHVYWYRQLPEEGLKFMVYLQKENIIDESGMPKERFSAEFPKEGPSILRIQQVVRGDSAAYFCASSLDRGNEKLFFGSGTQLSVL.

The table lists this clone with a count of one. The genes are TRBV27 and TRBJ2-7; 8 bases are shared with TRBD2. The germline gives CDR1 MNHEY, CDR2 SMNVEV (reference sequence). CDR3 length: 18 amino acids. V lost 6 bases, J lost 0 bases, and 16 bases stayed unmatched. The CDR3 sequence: CASSPLRLSSGISYEQYF. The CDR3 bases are TGTGCCAGCAGCCCCTTGCGATTAAGTAGCGGGATCTCCTACGAGCAGTACTTC.

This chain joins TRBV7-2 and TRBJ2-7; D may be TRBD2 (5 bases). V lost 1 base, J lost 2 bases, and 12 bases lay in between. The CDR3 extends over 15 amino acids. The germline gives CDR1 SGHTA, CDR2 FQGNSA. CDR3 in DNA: TGTGCCAGCAGCTTAGGCAGCGGTGGGGCCTACGAGCAGTACTTC. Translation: CASSLGSGGAYEQYF.

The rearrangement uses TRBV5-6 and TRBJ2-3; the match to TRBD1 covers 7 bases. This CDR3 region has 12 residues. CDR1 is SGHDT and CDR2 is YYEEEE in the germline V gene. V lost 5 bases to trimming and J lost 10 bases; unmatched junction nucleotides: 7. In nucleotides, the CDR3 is TGTGCCAGCAGATCAGACAGGGCCGCGCAGTATTTT. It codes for CASRSDRAAQYF.

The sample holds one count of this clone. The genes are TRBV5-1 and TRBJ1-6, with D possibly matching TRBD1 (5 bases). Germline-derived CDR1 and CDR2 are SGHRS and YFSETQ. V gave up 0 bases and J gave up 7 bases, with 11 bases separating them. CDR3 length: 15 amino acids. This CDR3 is CASSLGGAANSPLHF. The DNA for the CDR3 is TGCGCCAGCAGCTTGGGTGGGGCAGCCAATTCACCCCTCCACTTT.

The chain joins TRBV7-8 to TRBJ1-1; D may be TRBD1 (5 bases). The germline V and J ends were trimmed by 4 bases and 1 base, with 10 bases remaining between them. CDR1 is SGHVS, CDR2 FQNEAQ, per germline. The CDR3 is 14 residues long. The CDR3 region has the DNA TGTGCCAGCAGCTGGGGAAGGGGGAACACTGAAGCTTTCTTT. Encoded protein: CASSWGRGNTEAFF.

In DNA form, the CDR3 reads TGTGCCAGCAGCTCTGCAGGGGCGATCTCCTACAATGAGCAGTTCTTC. Encoded protein: CASSSAGAISYNEQFF. The V and J genes are TRBV7-8 and TRBJ2-1, with TRBD1 as a possible D gene (6 bases). V was pared by 4 bases and J by 0 bases, with 13 bases between. Germline loops: CDR1 SGHVS, CDR2 FQNEAQ. The CDR3 length is 16 residues. Complete variable domain (other parts from reference TRBV7-8 and TRBJ2-1): GAGVSQSPRYKVAKRGQDVALRCDPISGHVSLFWYQQALGQGPEFLTYFQNEAQLDKSGLPSDRFFAERPEGSVSTLKIQRTQQEDSAVYLCASSSAGAISYNEQFFGPGTRLTVL.

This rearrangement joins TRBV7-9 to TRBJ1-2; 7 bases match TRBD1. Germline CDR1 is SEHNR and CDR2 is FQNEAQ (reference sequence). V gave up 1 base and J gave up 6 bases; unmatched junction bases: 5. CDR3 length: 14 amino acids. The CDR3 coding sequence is TGTGCCAGCAGCTTAGGTAGGGGGCAAGATGGCTACACCTTC. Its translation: CASSLGRGQDGYTF.

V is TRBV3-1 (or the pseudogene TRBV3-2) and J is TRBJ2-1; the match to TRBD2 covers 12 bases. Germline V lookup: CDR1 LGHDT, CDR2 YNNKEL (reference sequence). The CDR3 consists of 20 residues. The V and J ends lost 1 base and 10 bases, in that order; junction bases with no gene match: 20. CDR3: CASSQVLAGGPGSSSREQFF. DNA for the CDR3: TGTGCCAGCAGCCAAGTGCTAGCGGGGGGGCCGGGGTCCAGTAGCCGAGAGCAGTTCTTC.

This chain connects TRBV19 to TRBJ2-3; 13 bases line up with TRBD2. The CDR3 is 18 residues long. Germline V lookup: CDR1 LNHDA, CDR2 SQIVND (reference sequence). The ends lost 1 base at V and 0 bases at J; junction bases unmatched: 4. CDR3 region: CASSIVGTSGKSTDTQYF. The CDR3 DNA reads TGTGCCAGTAGTATAGTCGGGACTAGCGGGAAAAGCACAGATACGCAGTATTTT. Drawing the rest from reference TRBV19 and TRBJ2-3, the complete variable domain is DGGITQSPKYLFRKEGQNVTLSCEQNLNHDAMYWYRQDPGQGLRLIYYSQIVNDFQKGDIAEGYSVSREKKESFPLTVTSAQKNPTAFYLCASSIVGTSGKSTDTQYFGPGTRLTVL.

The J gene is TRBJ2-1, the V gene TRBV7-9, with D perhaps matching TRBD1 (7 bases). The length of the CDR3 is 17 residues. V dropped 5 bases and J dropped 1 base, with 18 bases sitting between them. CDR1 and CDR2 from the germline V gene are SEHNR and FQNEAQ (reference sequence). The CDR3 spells CASSGGSTGPSYNEQFF. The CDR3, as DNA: TGTGCCAGCAGCGGAGGGTCGACAGGGCCTTCCTACAATGAGCAGTTCTTC. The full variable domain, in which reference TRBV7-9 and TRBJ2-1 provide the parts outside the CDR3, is DTGVSQNPRHKITKRGQNVTFRCDPISEHNRLYWYRQTLGQGPEFLTYFQNEAQLEKSRLLSDRFSAERPKGSFSTLEIQRTEQGDSAMYLCASSGGSTGPSYNEQFFGPGTRLTVL.

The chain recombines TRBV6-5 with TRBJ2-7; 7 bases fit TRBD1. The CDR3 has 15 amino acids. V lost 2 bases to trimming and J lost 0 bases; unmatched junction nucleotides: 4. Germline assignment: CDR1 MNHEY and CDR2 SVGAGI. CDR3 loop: CASSYVRGNSYEQYF. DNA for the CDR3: TGTGCCAGCAGTTACGTCAGGGGGAACTCCTACGAGCAGTACTTC.

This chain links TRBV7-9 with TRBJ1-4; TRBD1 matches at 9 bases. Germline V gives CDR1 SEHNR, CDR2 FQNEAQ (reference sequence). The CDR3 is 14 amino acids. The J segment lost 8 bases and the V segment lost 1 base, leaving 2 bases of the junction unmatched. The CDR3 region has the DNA TGTGCCAGCAGCTTAGGGACAGGGGACGAAAAACTGTTTTTT. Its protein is CASSLGTGDEKLFF.

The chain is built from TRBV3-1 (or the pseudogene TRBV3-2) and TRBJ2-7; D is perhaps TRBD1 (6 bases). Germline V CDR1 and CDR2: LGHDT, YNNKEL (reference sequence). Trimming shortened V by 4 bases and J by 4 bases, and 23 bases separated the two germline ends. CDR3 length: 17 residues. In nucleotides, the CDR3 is TGTGCCAGCAGCCTCCCAGCTGTTCGCCACAGGGTTTACGAGCAGTACTTC. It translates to CASSLPAVRHRVYEQYF.

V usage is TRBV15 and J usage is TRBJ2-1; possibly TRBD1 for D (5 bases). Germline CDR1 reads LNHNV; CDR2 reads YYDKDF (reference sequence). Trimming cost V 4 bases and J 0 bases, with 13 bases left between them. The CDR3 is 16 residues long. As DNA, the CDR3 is TGTGCCACCAGCAACATTCAGGGTGGCTCCTACAATGAGCAGTTCTTC. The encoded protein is CATSNIQGGSYNEQFF.

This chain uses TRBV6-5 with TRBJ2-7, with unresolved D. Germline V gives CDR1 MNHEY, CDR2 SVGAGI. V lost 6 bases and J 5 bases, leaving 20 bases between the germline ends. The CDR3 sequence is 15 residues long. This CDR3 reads CASSNDPGPYNEQYF. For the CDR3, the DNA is TGTGCCAGCAGCAACGATCCAGGCCCATATAACGAGCAGTACTTC.

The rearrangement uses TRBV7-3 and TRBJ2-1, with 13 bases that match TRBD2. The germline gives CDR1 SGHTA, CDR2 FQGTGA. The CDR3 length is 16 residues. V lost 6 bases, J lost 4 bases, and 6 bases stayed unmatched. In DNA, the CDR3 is TGTGCCAGCAGACTCGGGACTAGCGGGACTTACAATGAGCAGTTCTTC. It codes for CASRLGTSGTYNEQFF. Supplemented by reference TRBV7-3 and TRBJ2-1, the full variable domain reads GAGVSQTPSNKVTEKGKYVELRCDPISGHTALYWYRQSLGQGPEFLIYFQGTGAADDSGLPNDRFFAVRPEGSVSTLKIQRTERGDSAVYLCASRLGTSGTYNEQFFGPGTRLTVL.

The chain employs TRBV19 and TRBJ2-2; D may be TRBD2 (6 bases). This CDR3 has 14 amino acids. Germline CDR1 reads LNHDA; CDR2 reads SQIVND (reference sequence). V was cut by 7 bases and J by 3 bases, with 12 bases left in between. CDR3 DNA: TGTGCCAGTAAAGGAGGGTTTGACACCGGGGAGCTGTTTTTT. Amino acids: CASKGGFDTGELFF.

Written as DNA, the CDR3 is TGTGCCAGCAGCAGCGGACTAGCGGCCCTTACGGGAAATGAGCAGTTCTTC. It specifies CASSSGLAALTGNEQFF. The V call is TRBV7-9, the J call TRBJ2-1, with 10 bases matching TRBD2. V lost 5 bases and J lost 7; bases outside the gene matches: 14. The CDR3 covers 17 residues. Germline CDR1 SEHNR, CDR2 FQNEAQ (reference sequence).

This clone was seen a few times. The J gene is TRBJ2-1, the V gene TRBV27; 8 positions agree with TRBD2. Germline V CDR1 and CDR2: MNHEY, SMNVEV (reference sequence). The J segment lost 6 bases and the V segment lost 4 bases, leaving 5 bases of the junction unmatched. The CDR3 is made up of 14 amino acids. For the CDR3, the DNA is TGTGCCAGCAGTTGGGGCGGGAGGACCAATGAGCAGTTCTTC. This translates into CASSWGGRTNEQFF.

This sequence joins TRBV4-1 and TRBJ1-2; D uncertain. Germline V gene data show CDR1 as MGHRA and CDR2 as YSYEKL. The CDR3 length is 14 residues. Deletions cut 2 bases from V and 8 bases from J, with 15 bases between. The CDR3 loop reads CASSQRPGVLGYTF. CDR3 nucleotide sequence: TGCGCCAGCAGCCAACGTCCCGGGGTCCTAGGCTACACCTTC.

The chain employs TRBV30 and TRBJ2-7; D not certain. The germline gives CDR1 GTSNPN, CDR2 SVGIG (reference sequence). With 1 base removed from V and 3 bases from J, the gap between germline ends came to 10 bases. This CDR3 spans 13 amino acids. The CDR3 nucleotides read TGTGCCTGGAGTGCCCCCGGGTTCTACGAGCAGTACTTC. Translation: CAWSAPGFYEQYF.

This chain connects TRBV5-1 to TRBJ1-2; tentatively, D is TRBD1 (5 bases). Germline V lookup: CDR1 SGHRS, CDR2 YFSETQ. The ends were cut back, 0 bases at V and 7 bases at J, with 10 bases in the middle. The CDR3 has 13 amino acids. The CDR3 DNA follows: TGCGCCAGCAGCTTGGCCGAGACAGCTGGCTACACCTTC. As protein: CASSLAETAGYTF.

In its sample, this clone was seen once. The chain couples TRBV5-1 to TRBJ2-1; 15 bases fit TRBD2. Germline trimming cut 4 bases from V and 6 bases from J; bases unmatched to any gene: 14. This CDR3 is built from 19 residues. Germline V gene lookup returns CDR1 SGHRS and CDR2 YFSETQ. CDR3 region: CASSPGLAGGRRTGNEQFF. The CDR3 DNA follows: TGCGCCAGCAGCCCTGGACTAGCGGGAGGGCGTCGGACTGGCAATGAGCAGTTCTTC.

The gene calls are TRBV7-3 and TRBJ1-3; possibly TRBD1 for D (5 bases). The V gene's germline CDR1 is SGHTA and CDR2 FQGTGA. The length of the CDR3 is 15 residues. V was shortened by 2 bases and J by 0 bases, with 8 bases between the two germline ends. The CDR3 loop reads CASSLWGGSGNTIYF. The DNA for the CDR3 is TGTGCCAGCAGCTTATGGGGCGGCTCTGGAAACACCATATATTTT.